The 13 T cell receptor beta chains reported below all come from one sample, sequenced in a study of cytomegalovirus exposure and HLA in healthy donors. Both 60 Vbeta primers and 13 Jbeta primers went into the PCR. Only in-frame clones appear in the TCRdb table, and some are missing; sequencing was by immunoSEQ multiplex PCR. In the table there are 150,000 to 200,000 clones, approximately 72% of which are singletons. The source material was PBMCs. Receptor source: a man aged 50 to 59 in good health and CMV-seronegative.

A single count supports this clone. The chain carries TRBV5-4 and TRBJ1-4; D is ambiguous. V shed 0 bases and J shed 6 bases, with 6 bases lying between them. Germline V gives CDR1 SGHNT, CDR2 YYREEE (reference sequence). The CDR3 has 13 amino acids. CDR3 amino acids: CASSLVGDEKLFF. The CDR3 bases are TGTGCCAGCAGCTTGGTAGGAGATGAAAAACTGTTTTTT.

The CDR3 reads CASSLMADSNYGYTF. The DNA of the CDR3 is TGTGCCAGCAGCTTAATGGCAGATTCTAACTATGGCTACACCTTC. This chain connects TRBV7-3 to TRBJ1-2; D gene uncertain. Trimming removed 1 base from V and 0 bases from J, with 9 bases in between. The CDR3 sequence is 15 residues long. CDR1 and CDR2 (germline): SGHTA, FQGTGA.

The chain couples TRBV28 to TRBJ1-6; 9 nucleotides agree with TRBD1. Germline-derived CDR1 and CDR2 are MDHEN and SYDVKM. The V gene end was trimmed by 6 bases and the J gene end by 1 base; junction bases not matched to a gene: 7. This CDR3 has 17 residues. The CDR3 region is CASRTTGGRSYNSPLHF. The CDR3 DNA sequence: TGTGCCAGCAGGACGACAGGGGGGAGGTCCTATAATTCACCCCTCCACTTT.

The chain joins TRBV19 to TRBJ1-5; 10 bases map to TRBD1. The V gene end was trimmed by 8 bases and the J gene end by 4 bases; junction bases not matched to a gene: 5. In germline, CDR1 is LNHDA, CDR2 SQIVND (reference sequence). The CDR3 loop spans 14 amino acids. CDR3 sequence: CASWDRGDNQPQHF. CDR3 in DNA: TGTGCCAGTTGGGACAGGGGCGATAATCAGCCCCAGCATTTT.

The rearrangement joins TRBV7-2 to TRBJ2-3; weak D call: TRBD2 (6 bases). There are 14 residues in the CDR3. Germline V lookup: CDR1 SGHTA, CDR2 FQGNSA. V gave up 5 bases and J gave up 4 bases, with 13 bases separating them. The CDR3 sequence is CASSPRLGPDTQYF. CDR3 in DNA: TGTGCCAGCAGCCCGAGACTAGGTCCAGATACGCAGTATTTT.

V usage is TRBV9 and J usage is TRBJ2-1; 8 positions match TRBD1. This CDR3 is built from 15 residues. Germline lookup yields CDR1 SGDLS and CDR2 YYNGEE. After removal of 0 bases from V and 7 bases from J, the junction contained 6 bases not matched to a gene. The CDR3 reads CASSVEHNRGNEQFF. The DNA for the CDR3 is TGTGCCAGCAGCGTAGAGCACAACAGGGGGAATGAGCAGTTCTTC.

The CDR3 sequence is CASRDSLYGYTF. The CDR3 DNA follows: TGTGCCAGCAGAGACAGTCTCTATGGCTACACCTTC. The V and J genes are TRBV28 and TRBJ1-2; D may be TRBD1 (5 bases). From germline, CDR1 is MDHEN and CDR2 SYDVKM. The CDR3 contains 12 residues. Trimming removed 6 bases from V and 4 bases from J, with 9 bases in between.

This chain uses TRBV7-9 with TRBJ1-2, with D uncertain. Trimming stripped 5 bases from V and 3 bases from J, with 10 bases between. Germline V gene sequence: CDR1 SEHNR, CDR2 FQNEAQ (reference sequence). CDR3 length: 13 residues. The CDR3 nucleotides are TGTGCCAGCAGCCCTAGTTACGACTATGGCTACACCTTC. This sequence encodes CASSPSYDYGYTF.

This chain uses TRBV4-2 with TRBJ2-2; D may be TRBD1 (6 bases). V lost 3 bases and J lost 5, with 13 bases in between. The CDR3 has 15 residues. CDR1 is LGHNA, CDR2 YNFKEQ, per germline. Here the CDR3 reads CASSQGLGGTGELFF. The CDR3 DNA follows: TGTGCCAGCAGCCAGGGCTTAGGGGGAACCGGGGAGCTGTTTTTT.

J is TRBJ1-2 and V is TRBV5-1; 8 bases line up with TRBD1. The CDR3 loop spans 14 amino acids. The germline CDR1 and CDR2 sequences are SGHRS and YFSETQ. V lost 4 bases and J lost 8; bases outside the gene matches: 10. CDR3 DNA: TGCGCCAGCAGCAGGGAGGACAGGGACGGAGGCTACACCTTC. Its protein is CASSREDRDGGYTF.

The chain joins TRBV5-3 to TRBJ2-5, with TRBD1 identical over 9 bases. The J call may not be correct, given that the DNA end is closer to TRBJ2-7. TRBV5-3 is labeled an ORF, and its function is uncertain. The CDR3 length is 15 residues. The CDR3 DNA reads as TGTGCCAGAAGCTTGGGGGGCGGGACAGGGCACGAGCAGTACTTC. It encodes CARSLGGGTGHEQYF.

The chain carries TRBV7-9 and TRBJ2-3; TRBD2 agrees at 13 bases. Germline trimming cut 1 base from V and 0 bases from J; bases unmatched to any gene: 4. The CDR3 is 18 residues long. Germline V CDR1 and CDR2: SEHNR, FQNEAQ (reference sequence). The CDR3 spells CASSLGTSGGRSTDTQYF. DNA of the CDR3: TGTGCCAGCAGCTTAGGGACTAGCGGGGGCCGTAGCACAGATACGCAGTATTTT.

This chain links TRBV2 with TRBJ1-5, with no clear D. The CDR3 sequence is 14 residues long. With 0 bases removed from V and 5 bases from J, the gap between germline ends came to 8 bases. The germline gives CDR1 SNHLY, CDR2 FYNNEI. Here the CDR3 reads CASSEAQRYQPQHF. The DNA of the CDR3 is TGTGCCAGCAGTGAAGCCCAACGGTATCAGCCCCAGCATTTT.